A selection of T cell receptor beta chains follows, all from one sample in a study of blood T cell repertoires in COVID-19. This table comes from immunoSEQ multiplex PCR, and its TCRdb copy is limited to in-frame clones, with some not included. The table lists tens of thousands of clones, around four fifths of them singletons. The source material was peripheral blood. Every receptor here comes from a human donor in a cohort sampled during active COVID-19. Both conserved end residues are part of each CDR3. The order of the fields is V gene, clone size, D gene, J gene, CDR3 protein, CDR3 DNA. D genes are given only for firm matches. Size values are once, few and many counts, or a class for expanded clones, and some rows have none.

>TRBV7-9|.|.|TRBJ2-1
CASSFVGMGNEQFF
TGTGCCAGCAGCTTCGTCGGGATGGGCAATGAGCAGTTCTTC
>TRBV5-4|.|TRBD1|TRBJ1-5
CASSQGQGNQPQHF
TGTGCCAGCAGCCAGGGACAGGGAAATCAGCCCCAGCATTTT
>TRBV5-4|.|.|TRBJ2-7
CASTPRGSTQGSYEQYF
TGTGCCAGCACGCCCCGGGGGAGCACCCAGGGATCCTACGAGCAGTACTTC
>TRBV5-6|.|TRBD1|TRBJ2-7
CASSFGTGSYEQYF
TGTGCCAGCAGCTTCGGGACAGGGTCCTACGAGCAGTACTTC
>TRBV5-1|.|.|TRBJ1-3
CASSSAPGLGNTIYF
TGCGCCAGCAGCTCCGCCCCGGGACTTGGAAACACCATATATTTT
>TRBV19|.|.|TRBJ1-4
CATTDRINEKLFF
TGTGCCACCACGGACAGAATTAATGAAAAACTGTTTTTT
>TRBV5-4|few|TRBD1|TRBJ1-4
CASSRRDSNEKLFF
TGTGCCAGCAGCCGCCGGGACAGCAATGAAAAACTGTTTTTT
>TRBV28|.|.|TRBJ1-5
CASQPEGRIGEQPQHF
TGTGCCAGCCAACCGGAGGGGCGCATTGGGGAGCAGCCCCAGCATTTT
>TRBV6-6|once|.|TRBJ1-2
CASTNGEGQNYGYTF
TGTGCCAGCACTAACGGGGAGGGGCAGAACTATGGCTACACCTTC
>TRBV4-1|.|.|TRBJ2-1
CASSPLPPPGLHNEQFF
TGCGCCAGCAGCCCCCTGCCCCCGCCGGGATTACACAATGAGCAGTTCTTC
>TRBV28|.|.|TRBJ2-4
CAAARGNIQYF
TGTGCCGCGGCTCGAGGAAACATTCAGTACTTC
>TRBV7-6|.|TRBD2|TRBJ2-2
CASSLVAGESRAGELFF
TGTGCCAGCAGCTTAGTAGCGGGGGAGAGTCGAGCCGGGGAGCTGTTTTTT
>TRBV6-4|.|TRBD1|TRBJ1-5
CASSAGQGALPQHF
TGTGCCAGCAGTGCTGGACAGGGGGCTCTGCCCCAGCATTTT
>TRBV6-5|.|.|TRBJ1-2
CASRRRGVEDYGYTF
TGTGCCAGCAGGAGACGGGGGGTTGAAGACTATGGCTACACCTTC